This TCR beta chain was identified in a study of OX40 agonist ivuxolimab in advanced cancers. Regarding the study as a whole: Patients with a partial response at 0.1-3.0 mg/kg had among the lowest clonal expansion. The average count of expanded clones was higher among CD8+ T cells than among CD4+.

The CDR3 contains 16 residues. CDR1 is SGHNT, CDR2 YYREEE, per germline (reference sequence). V lost 4 bases and J lost 0; bases outside the gene matches: 8. Comments on this clone: The target antigen is unknown.

TCRdb's copy holds only in-frame clones and misses some; the assay was immunoSEQ multiplex PCR. The data hold about 84,000 clones, with about 80% observed a single time. The sequencing here drew on CD4+ or CD8+ T cells sorted from blood, taken in a trial of the OX40 agonist ivuxolimab. The V call is TRBV5-4, the J call TRBJ2-3; 7 bases match TRBD1. The receptor was derived from an adult with an advanced solid tumor such as melanoma, head and neck, liver or kidney cancer. This CDR3 reads CASSTDRTPSTDTQYF. DNA for the CDR3: TGTGCCAGCAGCACGGACAGGACCCCTAGCACAGATACGCAGTATTTT.